The clone carrying this T cell receptor (beta chain) was seen a few times. V trimming: 7 bases; J trimming: 3 bases; junction bases outside the gene matches: 7. CDR3 length equals 15 residues. Germline CDR1 reads MDHEN; CDR2 reads SYDVKM. Researchers ran the PCR with 60 Vbeta and 13 Jbeta primers. Sequencing used immunoSEQ multiplex PCR; TCRdb keeps in-frame clones, though not all of them. The table has 180,000 or so clones, about three quarters seen once. This sample was included in a study of cytomegalovirus exposure and HLA in healthy donors. Sequencing used PBMCs. This TCR came from a woman aged 55-69 years in good health and CMV-seropositive. The V gene is TRBV28, the J gene TRBJ2-2; 8 bases align to TRBD1. The CDR3 here is CASTIQGVDTGELFF. CDR3 DNA sequence: TGTGCCAGCACAATACAGGGGGTGGACACCGGGGAGCTGTTTTTT.